The 27 T cell receptor beta chains reported below all come from one sample, sequenced in a study of post-analysis software for immune sequencing data. Unique molecular identifiers had been added to the TCR beta cDNA libraries. MiXCR, applied by TCRdb to the PCR reads, yields one record per CDR3 protein. The table shows about 430,000 distinct CDR3 sequences, with 35% to 45% occurring only once. For these receptors, no antigen is known. Overall study results and limits: TRBV segments more frequent in patients than in controls numbered roughly 5 and included TRBV5-6, TRBV5-1 and TRBV20-1.

Source material: blood. These receptors were collected from a girl aged 2-9 years with multiple sclerosis.

The V call is TRBV5-6, the J call TRBJ2-4, with TRBD2 matching over 7 bases. Germline lookup yields CDR1 SGHDT and CDR2 YYEEEE. The J segment lost 3 bases and the V segment lost 1 base, leaving 1 base of the junction unmatched. This CDR3 region has 14 residues. CDR3 DNA sequence: TGTGCCAGCAGCTTGAGCGGGGTCAAAAACATTCAGTACTTC. It specifies CASSLSGVKNIQYF.

This clonotype came up a few times. The rearrangement joins TRBV7-2 to TRBJ2-1, with TRBD2 as a possible D gene (7 bases). CDR3 size: 15 residues. CDR1 and CDR2 from the germline V gene are SGHTA and FQGNSA. The V end was cut by 7 bases, the J end by 7 bases, with 20 bases between. The CDR3 DNA is TGTGCCAGCAAACCATGGGGGGGCGTAAGGAATGAGCAGTTCTTC. Translating gives CASKPWGGVRNEQFF.

The rearrangement joins TRBV4-3 to TRBJ1-2, with TRBD1 as a possible D gene (6 bases). The germline V gene encodes CDR1 LGHNA and CDR2 YSLEER. CDR3 length: 12 amino acids. V lost 0 bases, J lost 7 bases, and 6 bases lay in between. CDR3 residues: CASSQEQGGYTF. As DNA, the CDR3 is TGCGCCAGCAGCCAAGAACAGGGTGGCTACACCTTC.

About this clonotype itself: A much larger clone differs by one base, so this may be a read error. This chain uses TRBV28 with TRBJ2-4; either TRBD1 or TRBD2 may supply D (5 bases each). Germline values: CDR1 MDHEN, CDR2 SYDVKM. There are 14 residues in the CDR3. This CDR3 reads CTSRAGTAKNIQYF. The CDR3 DNA reads as TGTACCAGCAGGGCCGGGACGGCCAAAAACATTCAGTACTTC.

CDR3 residues: CSATTSGPDNEQFF. The CDR3 DNA is TGCAGTGCTACAACTAGCGGACCCGACAATGAGCAGTTCTTC. The V gene is TRBV20-1, the J gene TRBJ2-1; TRBD2 matches 8 bases. V shed 4 bases and J 5 bases; nucleotides not matched to a gene: 7. Germline V gives CDR1 DFQATT, CDR2 SNEGSKA (reference sequence). The CDR3 loop spans 14 amino acids.

The chain has TRBV5-1 and TRBJ1-2; 8 bases align to TRBD1. The CDR3 contains 17 residues. Germline assignment: CDR1 SGHRS and CDR2 YFSETQ. Losses at the gene ends were 8 bases for V and 2 bases for J; bases not matched to a gene: 17. The CDR3 coding sequence is TGCGCCAGTACACTACAGGGGGAGGTTACGCTGAACTATGGCTACACCTTC. Its translation is CASTLQGEVTLNYGYTF.

This rearrangement joins TRBV12-3 or TRBV12-4 to TRBJ2-2; 7 bases fit TRBD1. J was trimmed by 6 bases and V by 8 bases; bases with no gene match: 6. This CDR3 spans 13 amino acids. This chain's CDR3 is CASGPGGPGELFF. The CDR3 DNA sequence: TGTGCCAGCGGACCAGGGGGTCCCGGGGAGCTGTTTTTT.

This sequence joins TRBV11-2 and TRBJ2-7, with 7 bases fitting TRBD2. The CDR3 is made up of 12 amino acids. Germline V gives CDR1 SGHAT, CDR2 FQNNGV. V shed 1 base and J 12 bases; nucleotides not matched to a gene: 6. The CDR3 region has the DNA TGTGCCAGCAGCTTAGCCGGGACTACGGCGTACTTC. As protein: CASSLAGTTAYF.

Many counts were recorded for this clonotype. The CDR3: CRVSGTSAYNEQFF. The CDR3 DNA follows: TGCAGAGTGTCCGGGACTAGCGCCTACAATGAGCAGTTCTTC. The chain is built from TRBV29-1 and TRBJ2-1; 10 bases align to TRBD2. The CDR3 has 14 residues. Germline V gene lookup returns CDR1 SQVTM and CDR2 ANQGSEA.

The chain couples TRBV7-2 to TRBJ1-2; D is ambiguous. Germline V gives CDR1 SGHTA, CDR2 FQGNSA. Trimming took 1 base from V and 3 from J, leaving 6 bases between them. This CDR3 contains 13 residues. DNA of the CDR3: TGTGCCAGCAGCTTAGACAGCGACTATGGCTACACCTTC. It codes for CASSLDSDYGYTF.

This clonotype occurred a few times. The chain combines TRBV20-1 with TRBJ2-3; TRBD2 agrees at 7 bases. Germline values: CDR1 DFQATT, CDR2 SNEGSKA (reference sequence). The CDR3 runs 15 residues. Trimming cost V 1 base and J 6 bases; bases outside gene matches: 10. CDR3 sequence reads: CSARGRLAERDTQYF. The CDR3 DNA is TGCAGTGCTAGAGGACGACTAGCAGAGAGGGATACGCAGTATTTT.

The V and J genes are TRBV25-1 and TRBJ1-1; D is undetermined. The V gene lost 4 bases and the J gene lost 3 bases, with 12 bases spanning the gap. The CDR3 extends over 14 amino acids. Germline-derived CDR1 and CDR2 are MGHDK and SYGVNS. The CDR3: CASSGSTAYTEAFF. The CDR3 nucleotides read TGTGCCAGCAGTGGGTCAACAGCATACACTGAAGCTTTCTTT.

The chain couples TRBV29-1 to TRBJ2-3, with 7 bases fitting TRBD2. This CDR3 contains 13 residues. Germline V lookup: CDR1 SQVTM, CDR2 ANQGSEA. Trimming cost V 7 bases and J 3 bases; bases outside gene matches: 7. CDR3 DNA sequence: TGCAGCGCCGGCAGCGGGAAGACAGATACGCAGTATTTT. This gives the protein CSAGSGKTDTQYF.

This clonotype was recorded only once. V gene TRBV2 combines with J gene TRBJ2-3; the D is unclear. The ends were cut back, 7 bases at V and 3 bases at J, with 20 bases in the middle. Germline lookup yields CDR1 SNHLY and CDR2 FYNNEI. The CDR3 runs to 16 residues. The DNA for the CDR3 is TGTGCCAGCAAATTCCAACGGGCGCCTCGGACAGATACGCAGTATTTT. This gives the protein CASKFQRAPRTDTQYF.

The V gene is TRBV12-3 or TRBV12-4, the J gene TRBJ2-5; no firm D call. The CDR3 is 16 residues long. The V gene lost 5 bases and the J gene lost 1 base, with 17 bases spanning the gap. CDR3 DNA sequence: TGTGCCAGCAGTACCCTGACGTCCCCAGGCCAAGAGACCCAGTACTTC. It encodes CASSTLTSPGQETQYF.

This clonotype was counted a few times. The rearrangement joins TRBV7-9 to TRBJ2-1, with no clear D. This CDR3 has 15 residues. Trimming left V 3 bases short and J 8 bases short, with 17 bases between. Germline CDR1 SEHNR, CDR2 FQNEAQ (reference sequence). The DNA of the CDR3 is TGTGCCAGCAGCTTTTTAGCTAGTCCCCTGGATGAGCAGTTCTTC. Translating it yields CASSFLASPLDEQFF.

The chain combines TRBV9 with TRBJ2-5, with D perhaps being TRBD1 or TRBD2 (5 bases each). V was pared by 5 bases and J by 1 base, with 12 bases between. Germline V lookup: CDR1 SGDLS, CDR2 YYNGEE. This CDR3 has 14 amino acids. CDR3 nucleotide sequence: TGTGCCAGCAGTGGTGGGGGAGTCCAAGAGACCCAGTACTTC. As protein: CASSGGGVQETQYF.

V gene TRBV15 combines with J gene TRBJ2-3; D may match TRBD1 or TRBD2 (5 bases each). The V gene lost 0 bases and the J gene lost 2 bases, with 9 bases spanning the gap. From germline, CDR1 is LNHNV and CDR2 YYDKDF (reference sequence). The CDR3 loop spans 15 amino acids. CDR3 protein: CATSRDGGNTDTQYF. CDR3 nucleotide sequence: TGTGCCACCAGCAGAGATGGGGGTAACACAGATACGCAGTATTTT.

DNA of the CDR3: TGCAGTGCTAGGAAGGGCAGACCTGAAAAACTGTTTTTT. Translated: CSARKGRPEKLFF. The chain combines TRBV20-1 with TRBJ1-4, with unresolved D. This CDR3 contains 13 residues. Germline assignment: CDR1 DFQATT and CDR2 SNEGSKA (reference sequence). Between the trimmed V and J ends, which lost 3 bases and 7 bases, there was a span of 12 bases.

The chain employs TRBV18 and TRBJ2-1; 10 bases line up with TRBD2. V shed 3 bases, J shed 5 bases, and the junction held 10 bases outside the gene matches. Looked up from germline, CDR1 is KGHSH and CDR2 is LQKENI. The length of the CDR3 is 17 residues. The CDR3 here is CASSPRTSGPSDNEQFF. CDR3 in DNA: TGTGCCAGCTCACCCAGGACTAGCGGCCCGAGTGACAATGAGCAGTTCTTC.

The sample holds a few counts of this clonotype. The rearrangement links TRBV5-1 to TRBJ2-1; a weak D match, TRBD2 (5 bases). V was trimmed by 5 bases and J by 9 bases, leaving 21 bases between them. The CDR3 is 15 residues long. Germline assignment: CDR1 SGHRS and CDR2 YFSETQ. The CDR3 nucleotides read TGCGCCAGCAGTAACGGGGTAGCTGGGTTGAGTGAGCAGTTCTTC. Protein product: CASSNGVAGLSEQFF.

In its sample, this clonotype was seen once. The CDR3 protein is CASRPIAGLSYEQYF. Written as DNA, the CDR3 is TGTGCCAGCAGACCTATAGCGGGACTCTCCTACGAGCAGTACTTC. The chain has TRBV11-2 and TRBJ2-7, with 8 bases fitting TRBD2. Germline V CDR1 and CDR2: SGHAT, FQNNGV. This CDR3 has 15 amino acids. The V segment lost 6 bases and the J segment 0 bases; nucleotides outside the gene matches: 7.

The V call is TRBV19, the J call TRBJ2-5, with 7 bases fitting TRBD2. With the DNA end fitting TRBJ2-4 better, the J assignment may be wrong. In germline, CDR1 is LNHDA, CDR2 SQIVND (reference sequence). This CDR3 has 14 amino acids. CDR3 in amino acids: CASKPQREPNIQYF. The DNA of the CDR3 is TGTGCCAGTAAGCCCCAGCGGGAACCAAACATTCAGTACTTC.

This clonotype was counted at least ten times. The genes are TRBV15 and TRBJ2-7; D is tentatively TRBD1 or TRBD2 (5 bases each). The V end was cut by 6 bases, the J end by 0 bases, with 21 bases between. The CDR3 runs 17 residues. The V gene's germline CDR1 is LNHNV and CDR2 YYDKDF (reference sequence). The CDR3 coding sequence is TGTGCCACCAGTATCACTCGGGACCCTGATAGCTCCTACGAGCAGTACTTC. This gives the protein CATSITRDPDSSYEQYF.

The chain uses TRBV20-1 and TRBJ2-7; no definite D call. The germline V and J ends were trimmed by 0 bases and 1 base, with 13 bases remaining between them. CDR1 and CDR2 from the germline V gene are DFQATT and SNEGSKA (reference sequence). This CDR3 has 15 residues. The CDR3 DNA reads as TGCAGTGCTAGAGATTATGAAACCTCGTCCTACGAGCAGTACTTC. This encodes CSARDYETSSYEQYF.

CDR3 in amino acids: CSASDSRNQPQHF. CDR3 bases: TGCAGTGCTAGTGACTCCCGCAATCAGCCCCAGCATTTT. The chain joins TRBV20-1 to TRBJ1-5; no clear D. Deletions cut 3 bases from V and 2 bases from J, with 8 bases between. This CDR3 has 13 residues. Germline CDR1 and CDR2: DFQATT and SNEGSKA (reference sequence).

This clonotype was counted a few times. V is TRBV20-1 and J is TRBJ2-7, with 9 bases that match TRBD1. V was pared by 3 bases and J by 1 base, with 4 bases of the junction left unmatched. The length of the CDR3 is 14 residues. Germline CDR1 and CDR2: DFQATT and SNEGSKA (reference sequence). CDR3 sequence: CSASRTGESYEQYF. CDR3 nucleotides: TGCAGTGCTAGTCGGACAGGGGAATCCTACGAGCAGTACTTC.